This TCR beta chain is drawn from a study of cytomegalovirus exposure and HLA in healthy donors. Overall study context: Assignment to the Caucasian-associated ancestry cluster applied to less than 85% of the roughly 400 genotyped donors.

The table lists this clone with a few counts. The V gene end was trimmed by 4 bases and the J gene end by 5 bases; junction bases not matched to a gene: 14. CDR1 is SGHRS, CDR2 YFSETQ, per germline. There are 17 residues in the CDR3. Each donor's status was that of a healthy bone marrow donor. PCR primers comprised 60 Vbeta and 13 Jbeta primers. Data came from immunoSEQ multiplex PCR; TCRdb stores just in-frame clones and leaves some out. The data contain around 85,000 clones, around 77% of them singletons. The sequence derives from a man aged 30 to 45 in good health and CMV-seronegative. The sequenced material came from PBMCs. The chain has TRBV5-1 and TRBJ2-5; 10 positions match TRBD2. Here the CDR3 DNA reads TGCGCCAGCAGCCCATCCTCTAGCGGGAGCTCCTGGGAGACCCAGTACTTC. This encodes CASSPSSSGSSWETQYF.